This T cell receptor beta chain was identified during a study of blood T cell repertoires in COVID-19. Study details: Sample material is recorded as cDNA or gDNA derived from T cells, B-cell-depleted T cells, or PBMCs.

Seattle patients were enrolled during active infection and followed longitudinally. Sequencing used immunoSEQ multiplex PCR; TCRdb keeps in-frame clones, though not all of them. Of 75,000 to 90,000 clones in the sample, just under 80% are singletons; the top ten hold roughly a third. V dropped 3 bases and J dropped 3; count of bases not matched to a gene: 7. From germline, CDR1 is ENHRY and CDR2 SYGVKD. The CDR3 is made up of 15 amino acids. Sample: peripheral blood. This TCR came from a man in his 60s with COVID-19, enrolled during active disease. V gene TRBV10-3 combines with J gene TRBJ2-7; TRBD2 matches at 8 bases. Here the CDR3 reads CAISDPGLGDYEQYF. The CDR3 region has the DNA TGTGCCATCAGTGACCCGGGACTAGGTGACTACGAGCAGTACTTC.